This TCR beta chain originates from a study of radiation and T cells in renal cell carcinoma. Germline V gene sequence: CDR1 MGHDK, CDR2 SYGVNS. The trim removed 5 bases at V and 4 bases at J, leaving 10 bases unmatched. CDR3 length: 15 residues. As to time point: baseline pretreatment blood. Treatment denoted: 15 Gy SBRT to primary tumor, nephrectomy 4 weeks later. Profiled with immunoSEQ multiplex PCR; TCRdb holds only in-frame clones, not every one. The repertoire holds more than 75,000 clones, with about four fifths as singletons. This rearrangement joins TRBV25-1 to TRBJ2-5, with TRBD2 identical over 7 bases. Sequencing was performed on blood, taken from a patient whose treatment included radiotherapy and nephrectomy. This TCR came from a man between 60 and 75 years old with renal cell carcinoma. This CDR3 is CASSPVAGETETQYF. For the CDR3, the DNA is TGTGCCAGCAGTCCCGTGGCGGGAGAGACAGAGACCCAGTACTTC.